The 26 T cell receptor beta chains below come from one sample, sequenced in a study of metastatic and nonmetastatic thyroid tumors. Thyroid surgery had not been preceded by any treatment in any patient. TCRdb reprocessed the PCR reads via MiXCR. This table holds roughly 65,000 clones, 14% found once. Material for sequencing was blood. The receptors were sampled from a male donor with papillary thyroid cancer or a benign thyroid nodule (not recorded which). Some clones in this sample may be carry-over from other donors' samples.

This clone was recorded at least ten times. This sequence may be a read error, since a much larger clone differs from it by one base. Distinct nucleotide sequences in the sample also encode this CDR3. The rearrangement links TRBV27 to TRBJ2-7; D possibly corresponds to TRBD1 (7 bases). CDR3 length: 14 amino acids. CDR1 is MNHEY and CDR2 is SMNVEV in the germline V gene (reference sequence). The CDR3 DNA sequence: TGTGCAAGCAGTGTGCAGGGGGGAGCCTACGAGCAGTACGTC. It encodes CASSVQGGAYEQYV.

This clone was recorded many times. The conserved phenylalanine or tryptophan is not found at the CDR3 terminus, so this likely reflects a read error. The rearrangement uses TRBV19 and TRBJ2-5; D remains ambiguous. Germline V gene lookup returns CDR1 LNHDA and CDR2 SQIVND (reference sequence). Trimming shortened V by 5 bases and J by 1 base, and 5 bases separated the two germline ends. The CDR3 is 12 amino acids. The CDR3: CASSAAQETQYL. The CDR3 nucleotides read TGTGCCAGTAGTGCGGCCCAAGAGACCCAGTACCTC.

This clone has at least ten counts. The CDR3 bases are TGTGCCAGCAGCCTCCGGGGGGTAATCTATGGCTACACCTTC. It encodes CASSLRGVIYGYTF. J is TRBJ1-2 and V is TRBV13, with D perhaps TRBD1 (5 bases). Germline CDR1 and CDR2: PRHDT and FYEKMQ (reference sequence). The V end was cut by 5 bases, the J end by 4 bases, with 14 bases between. The length of the CDR3 is 14 residues.

In the case of this clone: The junction and the germline gene differ at one end; a read error may be behind it. The J gene is TRBJ2-2, the V gene TRBV19; D is unclear. The CDR3 is 12 amino acids. CDR1 LNHDA and CDR2 SQIVND come from the germline V gene (reference sequence). The CDR3 DNA reads TGTGCCAGCAGTAGAGAGGCCGGGGAGCTGTTTTTT. It yields the protein CASSREAGELFF.

There are many counts of this clone. The CDR3 is CASSLLAAGYEQYF. The CDR3 nucleotides are TGTGCCAGCAGTTTATTGGCAGCCGGATACGAGCAGTACTTC. The V gene is TRBV27, the J gene TRBJ2-7; D gene uncertain. Trimming stripped 1 base from V and 4 bases from J, with 11 bases between. There are 14 residues in the CDR3. Germline V gives CDR1 MNHEY, CDR2 SMNVEV (reference sequence).

This clone was recorded many times. V usage is TRBV4-3 and J usage is TRBJ2-7; D might be TRBD1 (5 bases). The CDR3 length is 15 residues. Germline V gene lookup returns CDR1 LGHNA and CDR2 YSLEER. V lost 0 bases and J 3 bases, leaving 12 bases between the germline ends. This chain's CDR3 is CASSQDAGLNYEQYF. The CDR3 DNA is TGCGCCAGCAGCCAAGACGCAGGGCTGAACTACGAGCAGTACTTC.

As regards this clone: With a much larger clone just one base away, this may be a read error. CDR3 coding DNA: TGCGCCAGCCCGGGCTTGACTGAAGCTTTCTTT. Amino acid sequence: CASPGLTEAFF. The genes are TRBV10-2 and TRBJ1-1, with no clear D. The V gene's germline CDR1 is WSHSY and CDR2 SAAADI. CDR3 length: 11 amino acids. With 8 bases removed from V and 5 bases from J, the gap between germline ends came to 9 bases.

This clone was recorded at least ten times. Within the sample, other DNA sequences also encode this same CDR3. V gene TRBV19 combines with J gene TRBJ2-5; 13 nucleotides align to TRBD2. The CDR3 totals 15 residues. With V trimmed by 4 bases and J by 4 bases, 3 bases remained unmatched. Germline CDR1 and CDR2: LNHDA and SQIVND (reference sequence). CDR3 sequence reads: CASSTGLAGAETQYF. The CDR3 DNA reads TGTGCCAGTAGTACCGGACTAGCGGGAGCAGAGACCCAGTACTTC.

The V and J genes are TRBV5-4 and TRBJ2-1; 10 nucleotides match TRBD1. Germline assignment: CDR1 SGHNT and CDR2 YYREEE (reference sequence). The V and J ends lost 2 bases and 7 bases, in that order; junction bases with no gene match: 12. This CDR3 contains 17 residues. The CDR3 sequence is CASSFSSGTGVRNEQFF. CDR3 nucleotide sequence: TGTGCCAGCAGCTTTTCCAGCGGGACAGGGGTCCGAAATGAGCAGTTCTTC.

This clone was recorded at least ten times. J is TRBJ1-1 and V is TRBV6-1; D gene ambiguous. This CDR3 contains 11 residues. V was cut by 6 bases and J by 2 bases, with 4 bases left in between. The germline V gene encodes CDR1 MNHNS and CDR2 SASEGT. CDR3 loop: CASSDNTEAFF. DNA for the CDR3: TGTGCCAGCAGCGATAACACTGAAGCTTTCTTT.

This clone was picked up many times. The chain combines TRBV6-6 with TRBJ1-4, with a possible D match to TRBD1 (6 bases). This CDR3 contains 15 residues. Trimming took 0 bases from V and 8 from J, leaving 13 bases between them. Germline loops: CDR1 MNHNY, CDR2 SVGAGI (reference sequence). CDR3 in DNA: TGTGCCAGCAGTTACTCGGGGGGCCAATGGGAAAAACTGTTTTTT. Its translation is CASSYSGGQWEKLFF.

This chain links TRBV27 with TRBJ2-7; D perhaps matches TRBD1 (5 bases). Trimming removed 5 bases from V and 9 bases from J, with 20 bases in between. CDR1 is MNHEY, CDR2 SMNVEV, per germline (reference sequence). The CDR3 covers 14 residues. The CDR3 DNA is TGTGCCAGCAGTCCCGCCTGGACATGGTGGGTGCAGTACGTC. It specifies CASSPAWTWWVQYV.

This clone is deemed medium-sized. The chain has TRBV6-5 and TRBJ1-1; 9 positions match TRBD1. Germline CDR1 MNHEY, CDR2 SVGAGI. The J segment lost 4 bases and the V segment lost 0 bases, leaving 6 bases of the junction unmatched. The CDR3 length is 16 residues. CDR3 DNA: TGTGCCAGCAGTTACTCGGGGGGACAGGGAATCACTGAAGCTTTCTTT. It is translated as CASSYSGGQGITEAFF.

This clone has ten or more counts. J is TRBJ2-2 and V is TRBV6-1; 7 nucleotides line up with TRBD2. Germline V gene sequence: CDR1 MNHNS, CDR2 SASEGT. The V segment lost 6 bases and the J segment 5 bases; nucleotides outside the gene matches: 9. This CDR3 region has 15 residues. The chain's CDR3 is CASRPLADFTGELFF. Written as DNA, the CDR3 is TGTGCCAGCAGGCCGCTAGCGGACTTTACCGGGGAGCTGTTTTTT.

This clone was observed many times. The chain is built from TRBV7-2 and TRBJ2-7; D unresolved. Trimming took 5 bases from V and 7 from J, leaving 9 bases between them. Germline V CDR1 and CDR2: SGHTA, FQGNSA. CDR3 length: 11 residues. The CDR3 DNA sequence: TGTGCCAGCAGCACCTCCCTGGAGCAGTACTTC. It codes for CASSTSLEQYF.

This clone was counted only a few times. This clone may be a read error of a much larger clone one base away. The CDR3 DNA is TGCAGCGTCGTACCCTGGACAGGGAGCTCTGGAAACACCATATATTTT. Amino acids: CSVVPWTGSSGNTIYF. The chain combines TRBV29-1 with TRBJ1-3; the match to TRBD1 covers 8 bases. This CDR3 has 16 amino acids. Germline V gene data show CDR1 as SQVTM and CDR2 as ANQGSEA. With V trimmed by 6 bases and J by 0 bases, 10 bases remained unmatched.

This clone was seen repeatedly, ten times or more. The CDR3 loop is CASSRAELYNEQFF. The DNA of the CDR3 is TGTGCCAGCTCACGGGCGGAACTTTACAATGAGCAGTTCTTC. V and J are TRBV18 and TRBJ2-1, with D unclear. CDR3 length: 14 residues. Trimming pared 4 bases from V and 4 bases from J, leaving 11 bases between. Germline loops: CDR1 KGHSH, CDR2 LQKENI.

Points on this clone: Since a much larger clone is just one base distant, this may be a read error. Different DNA sequences within this sample yield the same CDR3. CDR3: CASSQESTLSSYNEQFF. The CDR3 DNA is TGTGCCAGCAGCCAAGAGAGTACTCTGAGCTCCTACAATGAGCAGTTCTTC. The chain uses TRBV4-2 and TRBJ2-1; no clear D gene. Looked up from germline, CDR1 is LGHNA and CDR2 is YNFKEQ. This CDR3 is built from 17 residues. The V end was cut by 0 bases, the J end by 0 bases, with 12 bases between.

This clone was recorded at least ten times. The rearrangement links TRBV20-1 to TRBJ2-3, with 11 bases that match TRBD2. The germline V gene has CDR1 DFQATT and CDR2 SNEGSKA (reference sequence). V trimming: 0 bases; J trimming: 0 bases; junction bases outside the gene matches: 14. The CDR3 length is 20 residues. The CDR3 nucleotides read TGCAGTGCTAGAGATTTGCGGGGAGGGCTAGCGGGAGGAAGCACAGATACGCAGTATTTT. Amino acid sequence: CSARDLRGGLAGGSTDTQYF.

This clone was detected many times. The rearrangement uses TRBV19 and TRBJ2-7, with a weak D call TRBD1 (6 bases). V was trimmed by 1 base and J by 10 bases, leaving 11 bases between them. The CDR3 contains 12 residues. Germline V gene lookup returns CDR1 LNHDA and CDR2 SQIVND (reference sequence). Here the CDR3 DNA reads TGTGCCAGTAGTATAGGGGGACACCGCCAGTACTTC. Its protein is CASSIGGHRQYF. Based on the CDR3 plus reference TRBV19 and TRBJ2-7, the full variable domain is DGGITQSPKYLFRKEGQNVTLSCEQNLNHDAMYWYRQDPGQGLRLIYYSQIVNDFQKGDIAEGYSVSREKKESFPLTVTSAQKNPTAFYLCASSIGGHRQYFGPGTRLTVT.

This clone was observed many times. The genes are TRBV10-3 and TRBJ2-5; 8 bases align to TRBD2. The J segment lost 4 bases and the V segment lost 0 bases, leaving 4 bases of the junction unmatched. CDR3 length equals 15 residues. Germline assignment: CDR1 ENHRY and CDR2 SYGVKD. In DNA form, the CDR3 reads TGTGCCATCAGTGAGTCTACGGCGGGAGGAGAGACCCAGTACTTC. Translation: CAISESTAGGETQYF.

The sample holds many counts of this clone. The DNA of the CDR3 is TGCGCCAGCAGCCAAGCTTGGGATAGCGGTTACGAGCAGTACTTC. It is translated as CASSQAWDSGYEQYF. J is TRBJ2-7 and V is TRBV4-3; tentatively, D is TRBD2 (6 bases). The CDR3 has 15 amino acids. Between the trimmed V and J ends, which lost 1 base and 4 bases, there was a span of 14 bases. Per the germline V gene, CDR1 is LGHNA and CDR2 is YSLEER.

This clone was counted at least ten times. The CDR3 here is CASSEAGLGTQYF. Here the CDR3 DNA reads TGTGCCAGCAGTGAAGCAGGACTTGGTACGCAGTATTTT. The chain is built from TRBV6-1 and TRBJ2-3, with D possibly being TRBD2 (5 bases). Germline values: CDR1 MNHNS, CDR2 SASEGT. The germline V and J ends were trimmed by 0 bases and 8 bases, with 9 bases remaining between them. CDR3 length equals 13 residues.

As to this clone: This clone may be a read error of a much larger clone one base away. This chain connects TRBV15 to TRBJ1-2; 8 positions match TRBD1. In germline, CDR1 is LNHNV, CDR2 YYDKDF (reference sequence). Unmatched junction bases numbered 10, after V lost 6 bases and J lost 10 bases. CDR3 size: 13 residues. The CDR3 here is CATRAGGFGAYTF. The CDR3 DNA sequence: TGTGCCACCAGGGCAGGGGGCTTTGGTGCCTACACCTTC.

This clone was counted at least ten times. The same CDR3 arises from other DNA sequences in this sample as well. V is TRBV6-6 and J is TRBJ2-3, with TRBD2 matching 8 bases. With V trimmed by 0 bases and J by 0 bases, 8 bases remained unmatched. Germline CDR1 MNHNY, CDR2 SVGAGI (reference sequence). The CDR3 contains 18 residues. CDR3 DNA: TGTGCCAGCAGTTACTCCCGTCGGGGGGGGAGTAGCACAGATACGCAGTATTTT. Translation: CASSYSRRGGSSTDTQYF.

Ten or more counts support this clone. J is TRBJ2-4 and V is TRBV12-5; TRBD2 aligns across 7 bases. The CDR3 loop spans 17 amino acids. After removal of 6 bases from V and 1 base from J, the junction contained 12 bases not matched to a gene. From germline, CDR1 is LGHNT and CDR2 FRNRAP. The DNA of the CDR3 is TGTGCTAGTGGACTGGCAGCGGGAAACTTGGCCAAAAACATTCAGTACTTC. Translating gives CASGLAAGNLAKNIQYF.